A single sample is the source of the 9 T cell receptor beta chains below, sequenced in a study of blood T cell repertoires in COVID-19. Sequenced by immunoSEQ multiplex PCR; TCRdb stores in-frame clones only, minus some. Of 100,000 or so clones in the sample, around 85% are singletons; the top ten hold approximately 1.8%. Sequenced input: peripheral blood. The receptor set was obtained from a woman in her 70s with active or convalescent COVID-19.

This sequence joins TRBV4-2 and TRBJ2-7; weak D call: TRBD2 (6 bases). Per the germline V gene, CDR1 is LGHNA and CDR2 is YNFKEQ. The CDR3 has 16 amino acids. Trimming cost V 1 base and J 5 bases, with 18 bases left between them. As DNA, the CDR3 is TGTGCCAGCAGCCAAGTTAGCGGAACGGGATGGAACGAGCAGTACTTC. The encoded protein is CASSQVSGTGWNEQYF.

CDR3 coding DNA: TGTGCCAGCAGTTGGCTCCCAGGCCCCTACGAGCAGTACTTC. This sequence encodes CASSWLPGPYEQYF. The chain couples TRBV6-2 or TRBV6-3 to TRBJ2-7; D uncertain. The ends were cut back, 4 bases at V and 2 bases at J, with 12 bases in the middle. Germline assignment: CDR1 MNHEY and CDR2 SVGEGT. CDR3 length equals 14 residues.

This chain links TRBV6-2 or TRBV6-3 with TRBJ2-7; D may be TRBD1 (6 bases). Germline assignment: CDR1 MNHEY and CDR2 SVGEGT. CDR3 length: 14 amino acids. V lost 6 bases to trimming and J lost 2 bases, with 14 bases between them. CDR3 coding DNA: TGTGCCAGCAGCAACAGGGTTTGGCCCTACGAGCAGTACTTC. Encoded protein: CASSNRVWPYEQYF.

V is TRBV28 and J is TRBJ1-2; 8 positions agree with TRBD1. Germline V CDR1 and CDR2: MDHEN, SYDVKM. The V and J ends lost 4 bases and 8 bases, in that order; junction bases with no gene match: 6. The CDR3 has 13 amino acids. CDR3 region: CASSYQGAGGYTF. In DNA, the CDR3 is TGTGCCAGCAGTTATCAGGGGGCAGGAGGCTACACCTTC.

This clone was seen once. The V gene is TRBV2, the J gene TRBJ2-3; tentatively, D is TRBD1 (9 bases). V was shortened by 6 bases and J by 14 bases, with 27 bases between the two germline ends. Germline V gene lookup returns CDR1 SNHLY and CDR2 FYNNEI. The CDR3 contains 15 residues. CDR3 in amino acids: CASRRDRVSPGLGYF. The CDR3 coding sequence is TGTGCCAGCAGGAGGGACAGGGTATCCCCGGGACTAGGGTATTTT. Using reference TRBV2 and TRBJ2-3 for the parts outside the CDR3, the full variable domain is EPEVTQTPSHQVTQMGQEVILRCVPISNHLYFYWYRQILGQKVEFLVSFYNNEISEKSEIFDDQFSVERPDGSNFTLKIRSTKLEDSAMYFCASRRDRVSPGLGYFGPGTRLTVL.

This clone was observed once. V and J are TRBV5-5 and TRBJ2-3; no firm D call. This CDR3 has 15 amino acids. Trimming left V 2 bases short and J 1 base short, with 11 bases between. Looked up from germline, CDR1 is SGHKS and CDR2 is YYEKEE (reference sequence). The CDR3 region has the DNA TGTGCCAGCAGCTTCTTTATCCCAGGCACAGATACGCAGTATTTT. The encoded protein is CASSFFIPGTDTQYF. The full variable domain, in which reference TRBV5-5 and TRBJ2-3 provide the parts outside the CDR3, is DAGVTQSPTHLIKTRGQQVTLRCSPISGHKSVSWYQQVLGQGPQFIFQYYEKEERGRGNFPDRFSARQFPNYSSELNVNALLLGDSALYLCASSFFIPGTDTQYFGPGTRLTVL.

This clone has just one count. CDR3 amino acids: CASSQEVGGYGYTF. The CDR3 DNA sequence: TGCGCCAGCAGCCAAGAGGTCGGGGGCTATGGCTACACCTTC. The chain carries TRBV4-3 and TRBJ1-2; a weak D match, TRBD1 (5 bases). Trimming left V 0 bases short and J 4 bases short, with 9 bases between. CDR1 and CDR2 from the germline V gene are LGHNA and YSLEER. The CDR3 has 14 residues.

The rearrangement links TRBV6-5 to TRBJ2-5, with D unclear. CDR3 size: 14 residues. Germline CDR1 is MNHEY and CDR2 is SVGAGI. Trimming took off 6 bases at V and 5 bases at J, with 16 bases between the two ends. The chain's CDR3 is CASRPTVSFETQYF. The CDR3 nucleotides are TGTGCCAGCAGGCCTACAGTTTCCTTCGAGACCCAGTACTTC.

The V and J genes are TRBV27 and TRBJ1-6; D is unclear. Trimming left V 7 bases short and J 13 bases short, with 17 bases between. The CDR3 totals 13 residues. In germline, CDR1 is MNHEY, CDR2 SMNVEV (reference sequence). The CDR3 loop reads CASKGRHSSPLHF. The CDR3 bases are TGTGCCAGCAAAGGGAGGCACTCGTCCCCCCTCCACTTT.